One sample yielded the 5 T cell receptor beta chains listed below, sequenced in a study of control samples from healthy donors and cancer patients. Profiling relied on immunoSEQ multiplex PCR, and the TCRdb table lists in-frame clones only, not all of them. Of 150,000 or so clones listed, about 95% are singletons. Input material: PBMCs. The source of these receptors is a man between 60 and 75 years old with colorectal cancer.

The genes are TRBV6-1 and TRBJ1-2, with TRBD1 as a possible D gene (5 bases). The CDR3 is 14 amino acids. Germline V gene data show CDR1 as MNHNS and CDR2 as SASEGT. V shed 1 base and J shed 4 bases, with 10 bases lying between them. CDR3 in amino acids: CASSEEGPRYGYTF. The CDR3 DNA follows: TGTGCCAGCAGTGAAGAGGGACCGCGCTATGGCTACACCTTC.

CDR3 coding DNA: TGTGCCAGCAGCTTAGTGGGGCAAACCGCGAACACCGGGGAGCTGTTTTTT. This codes for CASSLVGQTANTGELFF. This chain connects TRBV13 to TRBJ2-2; a possible D gene is TRBD1 (5 bases). V dropped 1 base and J dropped 0 bases, with 12 bases sitting between them. Germline V gene lookup returns CDR1 PRHDT and CDR2 FYEKMQ (reference sequence). The CDR3 runs to 17 residues. Together with reference TRBV13 and TRBJ2-2, the CDR3 gives the full variable domain: AAGVIQSPRHLIKEKRETATLKCYPIPRHDTVYWYQQGPGQDPQFLISFYEKMQSDKGSIPDRFSAQQFSDYHSELNMSSLELGDSALYFCASSLVGQTANTGELFFGEGSRLTVL.

The chain carries TRBV27 and TRBJ1-2; unclear D gene. The CDR3 consists of 14 residues. Trimming stripped 4 bases from V and 1 base from J, with 10 bases between. CDR1 and CDR2 from the germline V gene are MNHEY and SMNVEV (reference sequence). The CDR3 nucleotides read TGTGCCAGCAGTTCGGGCGCGTTTAACTATGGCTACACCTTC. Its protein product is CASSSGAFNYGYTF.

As regards this clone: The sample holds other DNA sequences that translate to the same CDR3. The J gene is TRBJ1-1, the V gene TRBV6-2 or TRBV6-3; the match to TRBD1 covers 7 bases. The CDR3 length is 13 residues. V was pared by 2 bases and J by 5 bases, with 2 bases of the junction left unmatched. Germline assignment: CDR1 MNHEY and CDR2 SVGEGT. CDR3 amino acids: CASSYQGGTEAFF. DNA of the CDR3: TGTGCCAGCAGTTACCAGGGGGGAACTGAAGCTTTCTTT.

A few counts support this clone. The CDR3 DNA reads as TGTGCCAGCAGCTCCCAGGTGGGAAACACCATATATTTT. As protein: CASSSQVGNTIYF. The chain is built from TRBV7-9 and TRBJ1-3; D is ambiguous. CDR1 and CDR2 from the germline V gene are SEHNR and FQNEAQ (reference sequence). V was cut by 4 bases and J by 4 bases, with 8 bases left in between. There are 13 residues in the CDR3. Complete variable domain (other parts from reference TRBV7-9 and TRBJ1-3): DTGVSQNPRHKITKRGQNVTFRCDPISEHNRLYWYRQTLGQGPEFLTYFQNEAQLEKSRLLSDRFSAERPKGSFSTLEIQRTEQGDSAMYLCASSSQVGNTIYFGEGSWLTVV.